The rows below give T cell receptor beta chains drawn from one sample of a study of cytomegalovirus exposure and HLA in healthy donors. Clones were read by immunoSEQ multiplex PCR, and TCRdb kept only the in-frame ones, dropping some. Among some 150,000 clones listed, around 72% were seen once. The sample comprised PBMCs. Receptors originate from a man aged 40-50 years in good health and CMV-seronegative. Both conserved end residues are part of each CDR3. A D gene is named only where the DNA matches it firmly. Only some rows state a clone size, as once, few, many or a class for expanded clones.

>.|.|TRBJ1-2|TRBV5-1
CASSLQQGFNYGYTF
TGCGCCAGCAGCTTACAACAGGGTTTTAACTATGGCTACACCTTC
>.|.|TRBJ2-3|TRBV2
CASSGRVPDTQYF
TGTGCCAGCAGTGGACGGGTCCCAGATACGCAGTATTTT
>TRBD2|.|TRBJ2-3|TRBV10-3
CAISLGLATTDTQYF
TGTGCCATCAGTCTGGGACTAGCCACTACAGATACGCAGTATTTT
>.|few|TRBJ2-5|TRBV4-1
CASSHLPSYQETQYF
TGCGCCAGCAGCCACCTCCCTAGTTACCAAGAGACCCAGTACTTC
>TRBD2|.|TRBJ2-1|TRBV6-7
CASSYSIAGGPDNEQFF
TGTGCCAGCAGTTACTCGATTGCGGGAGGGCCGGACAATGAGCAGTTCTTC
>TRBD2|.|TRBJ2-2|TRBV11-2
CASSSYPSGGARTGELFF
TGTGCCAGCAGCTCATACCCTAGCGGGGGGGCGAGGACCGGGGAGCTGTTTTTT
>TRBD1|.|TRBJ1-2|TRBV6-4
CASRPGQNFNYGYTF
TGTGCCAGCAGACCGGGACAGAATTTTAACTATGGCTACACCTTC
>.|.|TRBJ2-1|TRBV4-1
CASSQGRLGRGVGYNEQFF
TGCGCCAGCAGCCAAGGTCGACTGGGGAGGGGGGTAGGGTACAATGAGCAGTTCTTC
>.|.|TRBJ1-1|TRBV6-1
CASSESIGGSLNTEAFF
TGTGCCAGCAGTGAATCCATCGGGGGGTCTCTGAACACTGAAGCTTTCTTT
>.|.|TRBJ2-3|TRBV7-9
CASSAGRSTDTQYF
TGTGCCAGCAGCGCGGGTCGTAGCACAGATACGCAGTATTTT
>TRBD2|.|TRBJ2-5|TRBV10-3
CATSLAGQETQYF
TGTGCCACCTCCCTAGCGGGACAGGAGACCCAGTACTTC
>TRBD2|.|TRBJ2-3|TRBV10-3
CAIRGLAGGTDTQYF
TGTGCCATCAGGGGACTAGCGGGGGGCACAGATACGCAGTATTTT
>TRBD1|.|TRBJ2-5|TRBV5-1
CASSLMGQQIQETQYF
TGCGCCAGCAGCTTGATGGGACAGCAAATCCAAGAGACCCAGTACTTC
>TRBD1|.|TRBJ1-5|TRBV4-3
CASSQDLPGQGNQPQHF
TGCGCCAGCAGCCAAGATTTGCCAGGACAGGGCAATCAGCCCCAGCATTTT
>.|.|TRBJ2-3|TRBV7-9
CASSLVGRTDTQYF
TGTGCCAGCAGCTTAGTGGGGCGTACAGATACGCAGTATTTT
>.|.|TRBJ2-1|TRBV30
CAWSVGGGEINEQFF
TGTGCCTGGAGTGTAGGAGGGGGCGAAATCAATGAGCAGTTCTTC
>.|few|TRBJ2-2|TRBV5-6
CASSYRVNTGELFF
TGTGCCAGCAGCTACAGGGTAAACACCGGGGAGCTGTTTTTT
>TRBD2|once|TRBJ2-3|TRBV4-2
CASSKALAGGGTDTQYF
TGTGCCAGCAGTAAAGCCCTAGCGGGAGGAGGCACAGATACGCAGTATTTT
>TRBD1|few|TRBJ2-5|TRBV10-3
CAISGTGQETQYF
TGTGCCATCAGTGGGACAGGCCAAGAGACCCAGTACTTC
>TRBD2|.|TRBJ2-3|TRBV2
CAQARASGDLTDTQYF
TGTGCACAGGCCCGGGCTAGCGGGGACCTCACAGATACGCAGTATTTT